This TCR beta chain was found in a study of beta chain features in type 1 diabetes. Study-wide background: Cell yields, gender and age were similar in healthy donors and patients. Points from the study as a whole: In these data, an HLA type influence on TCRB rearrangement remained unresolved.

By way of CD45RO/CCR7/CD25/CD127/CD95/CD27, the CD4+ regulatory, stem cell-like memory, central memory and naive cells were sorted. Comments on this clone: No antigen is known for it. Within the sample, other DNA sequences also encode this same CDR3.

The CDR3 spans 11 residues. V was clipped by 0 bases and J by 7 bases, with 3 bases between them. Germline CDR1 MDHEN, CDR2 SYDVKM. Expressed TCRB transcripts got sequenced, as all isolated RNA was reverse transcribed. Sequenced naive, central memory and regulatory T cell samples produced an average of about 3.6 million reads. Profiled with immunoSEQ multiplex PCR; TCRdb holds only in-frame clones, not every one. Here the sample spans hundreds of thousands of clones, 15% to 19% being singletons. This chain links TRBV28 with TRBJ1-1; D is uncertain. The sequencing input was naive CD4+ T cells from blood. This clonotype was obtained from a man aged 18 to 35 in good health. CDR3 residues: CASSLWGEAFF. CDR3 DNA sequence: TGTGCCAGCAGTTTATGGGGTGAAGCTTTCTTT.